Below, one T cell receptor (beta chain) is given with its context. Its cognate antigen has yet to be identified. No base quality information exists; no much larger clone differs at one position. The CDR3 starts with the cysteine, ends with the phenylalanine, and has 14 residues. Only the CDR3 DNA stays, 42 bases, in frame from base 1. V gives up 0 bases and J gives up 2 bases, and the segment between their germline ends measures 7 bases. The CDR1 and CDR2 encoded by the germline V gene (reference sequence) are GTSNPN and SVGIG. The time point label corresponds to: about 28 days (+/-7) after the second vaccine dose. AZD1222 recipients with second doses at about 4 weeks or about 12 weeks were pooled, because spike-specific TCR depth and breadth did not differ between schedules. Vaccinee samples were obtained from the UK trials COV001 and COV002, which included a single-blind randomized controlled phase 2/3 trial of AZD1222 (ChAdOx1 nCoV-19) in healthy adults. For TCRbeta chain sequencing, PBMC samples were collected from trial participants at day 0 and at day 28 after the second dose.

The CDR3 regions of human TCRbeta chains were analyzed by immunosequencing. Processing in the source paper ran as follows. Repertoire TCRs were checked for matches against a reference library of SARS-CoV-2-specific TCRs that had been generated using the MIRA antigen-specificity platform. Breadth was defined as the fraction of unique TCRs that were SARS-CoV-2-associated, and depth was defined as the fraction of total T cells that were SARS-CoV-2-associated. Each spike-specific TCR was assigned to its reactive spike region and to a CD4 or CD8 class using the MIRA data. Log10-transformed breadth and depth values were compared by one-way ANOVA with Sidak's multiple comparisons tests. Not all clones reach the TCRdb copy of this immuneACCESS table, which keeps in-frame sequences only. Checked studies attribute under half of the gap to unresolved V genes and leave the rest unexplained. Clone size and the V and J calls come from that table; the DNA yielded D and trimming. In this sample the table shows 80,000 or so clones, 80% to 90% of which occur a single time. Roughly a tenth of the sample goes to the ten largest clones.

This sample was included in a study of T cell responses to AZD1222 COVID-19 vaccine listed by TCRdb under 2021. Regarding the research as a whole: A total of just over 230 trial participants underwent TCR sequencing, of whom around 200 received two doses of AZD1222 and some 25 received two doses of the MenACWY control vaccine. Trial participants were enrolled by age into subgroups of 18-55, 56-69 and 70-plus years, and around 140, 26 and 57 TCR-sequenced participants, respectively, were included in these subgroups. The investigation overall reported the following: The 56-69-year group was small, and its depth increase did not reach significance, likely because of low power. Epitopes outside the regions mutated in the B.1.351 and B.1.1.7 variants were reportedly recognized by nearly half of the unique spike-specific TCRs. Conclusions about previously exposed vaccinees were limited because only six AZD1222 recipients were SARS-CoV-2 seropositive at baseline. After two AZD1222 doses, spike-specific TCR breadth and depth were significantly higher than at day 0 and than in MenACWY recipients. Participants were mostly white British and included more females than males, and it was suggested by the authors that clonal diversity may have been underestimated. Because no day 14 peak-response samples were available, repertoires were characterized only after the peak T cell response. CD4 TCRs associated with the vaccine covered the entire spike protein, and the dominant responses were in regions 160-218 and 743-854.

The source of this sequence is an adult who received the AZD1222 COVID-19 vaccine. The sequencing used peripheral blood, collected 28 days after the second AZD1222 dose. In this chain, TRBV30 is recombined with TRBJ1-4, with the D segment identity uncertain. The CDR3 in this case is CAWSVGGTNEKLFF. At the DNA level, the sequence is TGTGCCTGGAGTGTAGGAGGCACTAATGAAAAACTGTTTTTT.